The clone carrying this TCR beta chain was found many times. Its matching antigen is unknown. The yield of each sequencing run was over 170 million TCR-beta sequences from 15-18 subjects. TCRdb re-derived calls from the 5' RACE reads in MiXCR, one entry per CDR3 protein. Altogether about 30,000 distinct CDR3 sequences are present, approximately 5.4% being singletons, with the ten largest covering around 2.1%. The data were obtained in a study of neurological immune-mediated disorders. Findings and limits, study-wide: Expansion of TCR clones was greatest in HTLV-1-associated myelopathy and smallest in multiple sclerosis, where it fell below that of healthy controls.

Trimming cost V 2 bases and J 3 bases, with 37 bases left between them. The V gene's germline CDR1 is MGHRA and CDR2 YSYEKL. The CDR3 has 24 amino acids. Sorted libraries drew on approximately 1 million CD4+ or CD8+ T cells. This sequence originates from a woman aged 50 to 60 in good health. What was sequenced was CD4+ T cells from blood. The rearrangement uses TRBV4-1 and TRBJ2-2; a weak D match, TRBD2 (5 bases). The CDR3 DNA follows: TGCGCCAGCAGCCAACGTTCCCTCAAAAGGACTGGATCTCTTCCCCCCAGTGACACCGGGGAGCTGTTTTTT. Translating gives CASSQRSLKRTGSLPPSDTGELFF.